The sequence of this T cell receptor beta chain was determined in a study of blood T cell repertoires in COVID-19. Symptom resolution, clearance, or two negative PCRs marked donors in Cohort 3 as recovered. Original handling: Using reference gene primer amplification, nucleated cell counts were estimated. Sequenced by immunoSEQ multiplex PCR; TCRdb stores in-frame clones only, minus some. D and trimming were read from the DNA, whereas the V and J calls and clone size are those reported in that table. The sample contains more than 200,000 clones, around 90% of which appear only once. The CDR3 covers 13 residues. Looked up from germline, CDR1 is MDHEN and CDR2 is SYDVKM. Unmatched junction bases numbered 7, after V lost 7 bases and J lost 4 bases.

The clonotype was recovered from a man aged 25-45 years who had recovered from COVID-19. Sequenced sample: PBMCs or T cells enriched from blood (not recorded which). This sequence joins TRBV28 and TRBJ2-7; 7 bases are a match to TRBD1. The DNA for the CDR3 is TGTGCCAGCACCCGGGACAGCGGTTACGAGCAGTACTTC. This encodes CASTRDSGYEQYF. Based on the CDR3 plus reference TRBV28 and TRBJ2-7, the full variable domain is DVKVTQSSRYLVKRTGEKVFLECVQDMDHENMFWYRQDPGLGLRLIYFSYDVKMKEKGDIPEGYSVSREKKERFSLILESASTNQTSMYLCASTRDSGYEQYFGPGTRLTVT.